This TCR beta chain was recorded in a study of blood T cell repertoires in COVID-19. Study information: T cells, B-cell-depleted T cells, or PBMCs provided the cDNA or gDNA that served as material.

Assay used: immunoSEQ multiplex PCR; TCRdb lists only in-frame clones, some missing. Among roughly 200,000 clones, roughly four fifths were seen once, and the ten largest hold 4% to 5.5%. This CDR3 region has 14 residues. V shed 4 bases and J shed 4 bases, with 13 bases lying between them. Germline V CDR1 and CDR2: LNHDA, SQIVND (reference sequence). In its sample, this clone was seen a few times. This chain connects TRBV19 to TRBJ1-1, with D hard to call. The source of this sequence is a man aged 50 or older with active or convalescent COVID-19. What was sequenced was peripheral blood. In DNA, the CDR3 is TGTGCCAGTAGTAGGCGGGCGCAGGTCACTGAAGCTTTCTTT. As protein: CASSRRAQVTEAFF.